Many counts were recorded for the clone carrying this TCR beta chain. This record comes from a study of CD8 T cells in ankylosing spondylitis. TCRdb itself ran the 5' RACE reads through MiXCR, one entry per CDR3 protein. The sample yields tens of thousands of distinct CDR3 sequences, 6% seen once. The CDR3 is 12 amino acids. With 3 bases removed from V and 0 bases from J, the gap between germline ends came to 2 bases. CDR1 KGHSH and CDR2 LQKENI come from the germline V gene. This clonotype was obtained from a male donor with ankylosing spondylitis or in good health (not recorded which). Sequencing used blood, either unsorted or a sorted T cell fraction (not recorded which). The chain recombines TRBV18 with TRBJ2-5; D gene unclear. CDR3 coding DNA: TGTGCCAGCTCACCCTACCAAGAGACCCAGTACTTC. Amino acid sequence: CASSPYQETQYF.